This is a list of T cell receptor beta chains from one sample in a study of beta chain features in type 1 diabetes. Clones were read by immunoSEQ multiplex PCR, and TCRdb kept only the in-frame ones, dropping some. Of 120,000 to 150,000 clones in the sample, 6.9% were seen once. Sequencing was done on a sample of central memory CD4+ T cells from blood. Receptors were obtained from a woman in her thirties in good health. Both conserved end residues are part of each CDR3. Fields, in order: CDR3 protein, CDR3 DNA, clone size, V gene, J gene, D gene. The D gene is left open where the match is weak. Size tells how often a clone was seen (once, few, many) or the class of an expanded clone, and some rows leave it out.

CDR3: CASSVGSGRGLGKLFF; DNA: TGTGCCAGCAGCGTAGGTTCCGGCAGGGGATTGGGAAAACTGTTTTTT; size: .; V: TRBV9; J: TRBJ1-4; D: .
CDR3: CASSPREGTGTEAFF; DNA: TGTGCCAGCTCACCACGGGAGGGTACGGGCACTGAAGCTTTCTTT; size: .; V: TRBV18; J: TRBJ1-1; D: .
CDR3: CASSRNREGPYEQYF; DNA: TGTGCCAGCAGTCGGAATCGGGAGGGCCCCTACGAGCAGTACTTC; size: .; V: TRBV2; J: TRBJ2-7; D: TRBD2
CDR3: CASRGGAGVQYNEQFF; DNA: TGTGCCAGCCGGGGGGGGGCGGGAGTCCAATACAATGAGCAGTTCTTC; size: few; V: TRBV5-4; J: TRBJ2-1; D: TRBD2
CDR3: CASSLAGARTDTQYF; DNA: TGTGCCAGCAGCTTGGCGGGAGCCCGCACAGATACGCAGTATTTT; size: .; V: TRBV5-5; J: TRBJ2-3; D: .
CDR3: CASSRNRDTEAFF; DNA: TGTGCCAGTAGTAGGAACAGGGACACTGAAGCTTTCTTT; size: few; V: TRBV19; J: TRBJ1-1; D: .
CDR3: CSARAGTIRYF; DNA: TGCAGTGCTAGAGCGGGGACTATTCGGTATTTT; size: many; V: TRBV20-1; J: TRBJ2-3; D: TRBD2
CDR3: CASSGGSFYGYTF; DNA: TGTGCCAGCAGCGGAGGTAGTTTCTATGGCTACACCTTC; size: .; V: TRBV9; J: TRBJ1-2; D: .
CDR3: CASIEGGQGIYEQYF; DNA: TGTGCCAGCATCGAGGGGGGACAGGGTATCTACGAGCAGTACTTC; size: .; V: TRBV6-1; J: TRBJ2-7; D: TRBD1
CDR3: CASSVAGGGGRTDTQYF; DNA: TGTGCCAGCAGCGTAGCCGGGGGAGGCGGCCGCACAGATACGCAGTATTTT; size: .; V: TRBV9; J: TRBJ2-3; D: .
CDR3: CASSKKRSRIGFGTDTQYF; DNA: TGTGCCAGCAGCAAAAAGCGGAGCCGGATTGGGTTCGGCACAGATACGCAGTATTTT; size: .; V: TRBV21-1; J: TRBJ2-3; D: .
CDR3: CAISEGRENIQYF; DNA: TGTGCCATCAGTGAGGGGCGGGAGAACATTCAGTACTTC; size: .; V: TRBV10-3; J: TRBJ2-4; D: TRBD2
CDR3: CASSSGGTGANVLTF; DNA: TGTGCCAGCAGTTCAGGGGGTACCGGGGCCAACGTCCTGACCTTC; size: .; V: TRBV27; J: TRBJ2-6; D: TRBD1
CDR3: CASSQEARLGYEQYF; DNA: TGCGCCAGCAGCCAAGAAGCCAGGTTAGGCTACGAGCAGTACTTC; size: many; V: TRBV4-3; J: TRBJ2-7; D: .
CDR3: CASSPSGTSFYEQYF; DNA: TGCGCCAGCAGCCCATCGGGGACTAGCTTCTACGAGCAGTACTTC; size: few; V: TRBV4-1; J: TRBJ2-7; D: TRBD2
CDR3: CASSPGTRSGANVLTF; DNA: TGTGCCAGCTCACCGGGGACTCGCTCTGGGGCCAACGTCCTGACTTTC; size: few; V: TRBV18; J: TRBJ2-6; D: .
CDR3: CASGGTLSAGGYTF; DNA: TGTGCCAGCGGCGGGACCCTTAGCGCGGGGGGCTACACCTTC; size: once; V: TRBV27; J: TRBJ1-2; D: .
CDR3: CASSIGGLGAHNEQFF; DNA: TGTGCCAGTAGTATTGGGGGACTAGGCGCACACAATGAGCAGTTCTTC; size: .; V: TRBV19; J: TRBJ2-1; D: TRBD2
CDR3: CAWSVGGDKNIQYF; DNA: TGTGCCTGGAGTGTAGGGGGTGACAAAAACATTCAGTACTTC; size: .; V: TRBV30; J: TRBJ2-4; D: .
CDR3: CASREAGASSYNEQFF; DNA: TGCGCCAGCAGGGAGGCAGGCGCGAGCTCCTACAATGAGCAGTTCTTC; size: few; V: TRBV5-1; J: TRBJ2-1; D: .
CDR3: CATQEVGNQPQHF; DNA: TGTGCCACGCAGGAGGTGGGCAATCAGCCCCAGCATTTT; size: .; V: TRBV19; J: TRBJ1-5; D: .
CDR3: CASSPTRTSLGEQYF; DNA: TGTGCCAGCAGCCCTACCCGGACTAGCTTGGGGGAGCAGTACTTC; size: many; V: TRBV11-2; J: TRBJ2-7; D: TRBD2
CDR3: CASSLATEQYF; DNA: TGTGCCAGCAGCTTAGCGACAGAGCAGTACTTC; size: few; V: TRBV7-2; J: TRBJ2-4; D: .
CDR3: CASSPPRRLAVNNEQFF; DNA: TGTGCCAGCAGCCCCCCCCGGAGACTAGCGGTTAACAATGAGCAGTTCTTC; size: few; V: TRBV7-9; J: TRBJ2-1; D: TRBD2